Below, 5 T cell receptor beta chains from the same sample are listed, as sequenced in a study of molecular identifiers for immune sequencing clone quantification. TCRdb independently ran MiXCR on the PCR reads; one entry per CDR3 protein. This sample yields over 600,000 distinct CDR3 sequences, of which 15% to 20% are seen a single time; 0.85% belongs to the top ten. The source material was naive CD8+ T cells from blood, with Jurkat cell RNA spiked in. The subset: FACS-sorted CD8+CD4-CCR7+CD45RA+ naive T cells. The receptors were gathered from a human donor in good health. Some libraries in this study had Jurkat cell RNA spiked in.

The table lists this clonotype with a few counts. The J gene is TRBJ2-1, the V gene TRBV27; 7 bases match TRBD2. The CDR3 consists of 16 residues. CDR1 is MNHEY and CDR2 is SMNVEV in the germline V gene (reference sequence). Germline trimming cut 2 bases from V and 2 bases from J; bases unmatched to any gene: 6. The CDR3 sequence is CASSLLGGRPYNEQFF. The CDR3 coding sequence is TGTGCCAGCAGTTTACTGGGGGGGAGGCCCTACAATGAGCAGTTCTTC.

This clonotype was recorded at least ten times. The CDR3 DNA reads as TGCAGTGCTAGAGACCGGGACAGAAACATTCAGTACTTC. This codes for CSARDRDRNIQYF. This rearrangement joins TRBV20-1 to TRBJ2-4; 7 bases line up with TRBD1. The length of the CDR3 is 13 residues. Looked up from germline, CDR1 is DFQATT and CDR2 is SNEGSKA (reference sequence). Unmatched junction bases numbered 2, after V lost 0 bases and J lost 6 bases.

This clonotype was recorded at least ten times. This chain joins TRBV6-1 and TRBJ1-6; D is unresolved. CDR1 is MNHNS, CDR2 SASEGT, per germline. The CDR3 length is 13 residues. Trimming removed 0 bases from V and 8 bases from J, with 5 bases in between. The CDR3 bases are TGTGCCAGCAGTGAAGCCCCCTATTCACCCCTCCACTTT. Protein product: CASSEAPYSPLHF.

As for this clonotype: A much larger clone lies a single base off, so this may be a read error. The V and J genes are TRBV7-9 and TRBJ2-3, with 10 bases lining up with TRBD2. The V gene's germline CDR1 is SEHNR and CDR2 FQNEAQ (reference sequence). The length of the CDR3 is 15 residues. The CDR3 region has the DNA TGTGCCGGCAGCTTAGGACTAGCGGTGGCAGATACGCAGTATTTT. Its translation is CAGSLGLAVADTQYF.

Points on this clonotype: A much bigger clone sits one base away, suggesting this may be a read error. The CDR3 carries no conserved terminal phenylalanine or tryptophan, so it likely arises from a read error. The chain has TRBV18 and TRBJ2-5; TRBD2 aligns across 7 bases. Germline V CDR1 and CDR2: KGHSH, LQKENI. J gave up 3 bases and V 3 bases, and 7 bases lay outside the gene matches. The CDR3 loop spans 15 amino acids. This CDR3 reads CASSPGGLAEETQYS. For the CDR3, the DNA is TGTGCCAGCTCACCGGGTGGGCTAGCGGAAGAGACCCAGTACTCC.